This T cell receptor (beta chain) came from a study of blood T cell repertoires in COVID-19. V shed 4 bases, J shed 1 base, and the junction held 9 bases outside the gene matches. This CDR3 comprises 17 residues. Germline assignment: CDR1 LGHDT and CDR2 YNNKEL (reference sequence). How the authors handled the data: Counts of nucleated cells, estimated from reference gene primer amplification, were obtained. Data came from immunoSEQ multiplex PCR; TCRdb stores just in-frame clones and leaves some out. V and J calls and clone size are copied from that table; D and trimming were computed from the DNA. This table has hundreds of thousands of clones, 85% to 90% appearing once.

Sequenced sample: peripheral blood. The chain has TRBV3-1 (or the pseudogene TRBV3-2) and TRBJ1-4; 7 positions match TRBD1. The TCR originated in a woman aged 50 to 65 with COVID-19, enrolled during active disease. The CDR3 here is CASSLRQGLGTNEKLFF. CDR3 nucleotides: TGTGCCAGCAGCCTGCGACAGGGTTTAGGAACTAATGAAAAACTGTTTTTT.